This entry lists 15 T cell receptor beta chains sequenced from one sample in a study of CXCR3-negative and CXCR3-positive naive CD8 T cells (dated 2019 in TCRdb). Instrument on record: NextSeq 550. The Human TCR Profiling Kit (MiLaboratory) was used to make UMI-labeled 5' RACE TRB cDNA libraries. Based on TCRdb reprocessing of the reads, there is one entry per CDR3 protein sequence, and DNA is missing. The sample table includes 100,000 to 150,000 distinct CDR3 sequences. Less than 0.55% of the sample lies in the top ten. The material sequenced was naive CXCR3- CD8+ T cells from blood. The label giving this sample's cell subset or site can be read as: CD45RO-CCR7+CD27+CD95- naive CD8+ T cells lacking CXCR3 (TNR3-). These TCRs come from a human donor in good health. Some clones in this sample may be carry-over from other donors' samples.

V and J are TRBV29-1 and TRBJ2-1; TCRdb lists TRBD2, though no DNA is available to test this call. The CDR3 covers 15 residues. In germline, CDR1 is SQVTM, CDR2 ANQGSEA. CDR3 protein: CSAYLTSGIYNEQFF.

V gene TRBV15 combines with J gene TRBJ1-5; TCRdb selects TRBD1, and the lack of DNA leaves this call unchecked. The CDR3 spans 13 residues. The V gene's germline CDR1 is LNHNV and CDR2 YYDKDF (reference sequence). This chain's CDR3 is CATSSQGHQPQHF.

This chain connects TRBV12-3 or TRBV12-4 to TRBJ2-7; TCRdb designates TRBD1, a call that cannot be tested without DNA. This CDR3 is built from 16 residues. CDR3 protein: CASSTPTGRGVYEQYF.

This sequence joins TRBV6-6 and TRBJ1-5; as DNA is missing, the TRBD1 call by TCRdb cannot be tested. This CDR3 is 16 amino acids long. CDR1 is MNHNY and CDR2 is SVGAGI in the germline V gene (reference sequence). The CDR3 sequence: CASSNPGQGAGQPQHF.

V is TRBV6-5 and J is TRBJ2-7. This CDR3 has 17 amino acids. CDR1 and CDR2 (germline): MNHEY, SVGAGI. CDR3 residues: CASSYPRGTGGSHEQYF.

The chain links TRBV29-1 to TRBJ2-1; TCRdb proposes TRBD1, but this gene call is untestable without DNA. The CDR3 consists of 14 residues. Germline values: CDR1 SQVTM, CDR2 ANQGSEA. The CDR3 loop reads CSVEELGTGNEQFF.

CDR3 loop: CASSLELQTGNTIYF. V gene TRBV13 combines with J gene TRBJ1-3. Germline V CDR1 and CDR2: PRHDT, FYEKMQ (reference sequence). This CDR3 has 15 amino acids.

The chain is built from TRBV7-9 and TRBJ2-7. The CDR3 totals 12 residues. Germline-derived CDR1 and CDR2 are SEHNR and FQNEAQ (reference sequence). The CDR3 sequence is CASSPRGLDAYF.

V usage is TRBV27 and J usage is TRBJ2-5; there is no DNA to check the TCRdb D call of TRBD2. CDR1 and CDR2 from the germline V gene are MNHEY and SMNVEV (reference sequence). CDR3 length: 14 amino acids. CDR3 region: CASSLGGARRPQYF.

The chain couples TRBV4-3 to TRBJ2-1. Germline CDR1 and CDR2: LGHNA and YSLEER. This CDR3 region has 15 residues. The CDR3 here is CASSQEGSSYNEQFF.

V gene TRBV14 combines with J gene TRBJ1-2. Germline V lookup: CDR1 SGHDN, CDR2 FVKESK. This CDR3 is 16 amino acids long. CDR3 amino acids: CASSPWRSSQNYGYTF.

CDR3 sequence: CASSYWTGLANYGYTF. This chain connects TRBV6-5 to TRBJ1-2; TCRdb's assignment of TRBD1 cannot be checked, as there is no DNA. The CDR3 sequence is 16 residues long. The germline V gene encodes CDR1 MNHEY and CDR2 SVGAGI.

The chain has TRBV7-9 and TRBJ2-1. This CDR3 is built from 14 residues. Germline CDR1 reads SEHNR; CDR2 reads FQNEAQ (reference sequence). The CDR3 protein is CASSLLDTYNEQFF.

The CDR3 is CASSLGGTGEQYF. V is TRBV28 and J is TRBJ2-7; TCRdb's D gene call, TRBD1, goes unchecked for lack of DNA. The CDR3 runs to 13 residues. Germline V lookup: CDR1 MDHEN, CDR2 SYDVKM.

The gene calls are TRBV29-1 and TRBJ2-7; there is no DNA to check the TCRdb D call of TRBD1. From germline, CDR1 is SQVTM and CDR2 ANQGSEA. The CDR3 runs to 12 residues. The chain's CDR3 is CSVEGRSYEQYF.